Listed below are T cell receptor beta chains from one sample, sequenced in a study of long-term antiretroviral therapy in people with HIV. Sequencing used immunoSEQ multiplex PCR; TCRdb keeps in-frame clones, though not all of them. The sample yields 30,000 to 40,000 clones, about 85% seen once. This sample comprised unsorted PBMCs, obtained 1.1 years after starting antiretroviral therapy. Every receptor here comes from a man between 18 and 35 years old with HIV. The CDR3 runs from the conserved cysteine through the conserved F or W. D genes are given only for firm matches. Clone size is given for some rows only: seen once, a few or many times, or a class if the clone is expanded.

j_gene	abundance	v_gene	d_gene	CDR3nt	CDR3aa
TRBJ2-3	NA	TRBV2	NA	TGTGCCAGCAGTCTAAACACAGATACGCAGTATTTT	CASSLNTDTQYF
TRBJ2-1	NA	TRBV7-8	NA	TGTGCCAGCAGGTCCGGTGAGCTCCTGATACATGGTGAGCAGTTCTTC	CASRSGELLIHGEQFF
TRBJ2-7	once	TRBV20-1	NA	TGCAGTGCTAGAGATGTCTACGAGCAGTACTTC	CSARDVYEQYF
TRBJ2-2	once	TRBV30	TRBD2	TGTGCCTGGAGTGTCTTCCTAGCGGGAAAAGTTAACACCGGGGAGCTGTTTTTT	CAWSVFLAGKVNTGELFF
TRBJ2-1	NA	TRBV10-3	NA	TGTGCCAGCCTACAGGATTCCTACAATGAGCAGTTCTTC	CASLQDSYNEQFF
TRBJ1-4	NA	TRBV2	NA	TGTGCCACCGCATTCCAGGGGAGTGAAAAACTGTTTTTT	CATAFQGSEKLFF
TRBJ1-1	NA	TRBV29-1	TRBD1	TGCAGCGTTGAAGGGACAGGGGGGAGGACTGAAGCTTTCTTT	CSVEGTGGRTEAFF
TRBJ1-5	few	TRBV4-1	NA	TGCGCCAGCAGCCAAGGGACAAGTATGGATCAGCCCCAGCATTTT	CASSQGTSMDQPQHF
TRBJ2-2	NA	TRBV15	NA	TGTGCCACCAGCAGAGAAGAGAGAACCGGGGAGCTGTTTTTT	CATSREERTGELFF
TRBJ2-1	NA	TRBV30	TRBD2	TGTGCCTGGGGGGGAACTAGCGGCATTGAGCAGTTCTTC	CAWGGTSGIEQFF
TRBJ2-7	NA	TRBV2	NA	TGTGCCAGCGGTAGGGTCGAGCAGTACTTC	CASGRVEQYF
TRBJ2-5	NA	TRBV7-2	NA	TGTGCCAGCAGCCTCGGGGACGGAGAATTTAACCCGTACCAAGAGACCCAGTACTTC	CASSLGDGEFNPYQETQYF
TRBJ2-1	NA	TRBV7-9	NA	TGTGCCAGCAGCTTAGACGGAACCCCCTACAATGAGCAGTTCTTC	CASSLDGTPYNEQFF
TRBJ2-5	NA	TRBV13	TRBD1	TGTGCCAGCAGCCCGACAGGGATGGAGACCCAGTACTTC	CASSPTGMETQYF
TRBJ2-4	NA	TRBV19	TRBD2	TGTGCCAGTAGTACCCCCGGACTAGCGGGATCCAAAAACATTCAGTACTTC	CASSTPGLAGSKNIQYF
TRBJ2-1	NA	TRBV4-1	NA	TGCGCCAGCAGCCAAGAGATGGCTAACAATGAGCAGTTCTTC	CASSQEMANNEQFF
TRBJ2-4	NA	TRBV9	NA	TGTGCCAGCAGCGTAGACATAGGGTCCAAAAACATTCAGTACTTC	CASSVDIGSKNIQYF
TRBJ1-5	NA	TRBV6-5	TRBD1	TGTGCCAGCAGCCGAAGGACAGGGCCCAATCAGCCCCAGCATTTT	CASSRRTGPNQPQHF
TRBJ1-5	once	TRBV6-5	NA	TGTGCCAGTGGACTCCAGCCCCAGCATTTT	CASGLQPQHF
TRBJ2-1	NA	TRBV2	NA	TGTGCCAGCAGTGGGGGGTTCGGCTCCTACAATGAGCAGTTCTTC	CASSGGFGSYNEQFF
TRBJ1-1	NA	TRBV7-3	NA	TGTGCCAGCAGCTTATTCCCGACGAACACTGAAGCTTTCTTT	CASSLFPTNTEAFF
TRBJ2-1	NA	TRBV12-2	NA	TGTGCAAGGCGCATTGGAGGCGGGGATGGGTACAATGAGCAGTTCTTC	CARRIGGGDGYNEQFF
TRBJ2-1	NA	TRBV29-1	NA	TGCAGCGTTGTGCCTAGAGCCAATGAGCAGTTCTTC	CSVVPRANEQFF
TRBJ2-1	once	TRBV27	NA	TGTGCCAGCAGTTTCTCAATCCGCCACAATGAGCAGTTCTTC	CASSFSIRHNEQFF
TRBJ1-2	NA	TRBV2	NA	TGTGCCAGCAGTGAAAACGATAACTATGGCTACACCTTC	CASSENDNYGYTF
TRBJ1-1	NA	TRBV4-2	NA	TGTGCCAGCAGCCAGGGAATTACAGGGAGGAACACTGAAGCTTTCTTT	CASSQGITGRNTEAFF
TRBJ2-3	NA	TRBV19	NA	TGTGCCAGTAGTATCGGACCCGGCACAGATACGCAGTATTTT	CASSIGPGTDTQYF
TRBJ2-7	NA	TRBV2	NA	TGTGCCAGCAGCGCGACCTTCAGGTACGAGCAGTACTTC	CASSATFRYEQYF
TRBJ2-7	NA	TRBV7-2	NA	TGTGCCAGCAGCTTTGCGTTGGACTACGAGCAGTACTTC	CASSFALDYEQYF
TRBJ1-1	NA	TRBV9	NA	TGTGCCAGCAGCCCTGGTAGGGGGGACACTGAAGCTTTCTTT	CASSPGRGDTEAFF
TRBJ2-1	NA	TRBV19	NA	TGTGCCAGTAGACCCGGGATCCTATACAATGAGCAGTTCTTC	CASRPGILYNEQFF
TRBJ2-7	NA	TRBV7-6	TRBD2	TGTGCCAGCAGCTTGCTAGCGGGAGACAGCTCCTACGAGCAGTACTTC	CASSLLAGDSSYEQYF
TRBJ2-7	NA	TRBV27	TRBD2	TGTGCCAGCAGTTTATTCCCCCCCCCAGCGGGAGAGTTCTACGAGCAGTACTTC	CASSLFPPPAGEFYEQYF
TRBJ2-7	NA	TRBV5-6	NA	TGTGCCAGCACCCCCGGACTCGGAGACGGGTACGAGCAGTACTTC	CASTPGLGDGYEQYF
TRBJ1-2	NA	TRBV6-4	NA	TGTGCCAGCAGTGACGGGCTAACCTATGGCTACACCTTC	CASSDGLTYGYTF
TRBJ1-1	NA	TRBV5-4	NA	TGTGCCAGCAGACAAACCATTGGGGGGAGAGCTTTCTTT	CASRQTIGGRAFF
TRBJ1-4	NA	TRBV19	TRBD1	TGTGCCAGTAGTGGACAGGGGGAAAAACTGTTTTTT	CASSGQGEKLFF
TRBJ1-1	NA	TRBV7-9	NA	TGTGCCAGCAGCCCCGTGACAGCCATGAACACTGAAGCTTTCTTT	CASSPVTAMNTEAFF
TRBJ2-7	NA	TRBV29-1	NA	TGCAGCGTTGGTTCGGATAGCTCCTACGAGCAGTACTTC	CSVGSDSSYEQYF
TRBJ2-3	NA	TRBV13	TRBD2	TGTGCCAGCAGCGGGCAGGGACTAGACACAGATACGCAGTATTTT	CASSGQGLDTDTQYF